This TCR beta chain was observed in a study of post-analysis software for immune sequencing data. Background on the study: Patients had relapsing-remitting, secondary progressive or progressive-relapsing multiple sclerosis; some lacked subtype.

Built from TCR beta cDNA, the libraries had unique molecular identifiers in them. Between roughly 0.9 and 11 million T cells gave rise to some 490,000 cDNA molecules. TCRdb re-derived calls from the PCR reads in MiXCR, one entry per CDR3 protein. The sample holds about 770,000 distinct CDR3 sequences, approximately 44% seen once. Germline V gene data show CDR1 as DFQATT and CDR2 as SNEGSKA (reference sequence). The CDR3 is made up of 13 amino acids. Trimming pared 0 bases from V and 9 bases from J, leaving 12 bases between. As for this clonotype: Its antigen remains unknown.

Study-wide results and limits: Significantly lower normalized Chao1 diversity was found in patients with multiple sclerosis relative to controls. In patients, about 5 TRBV segments were more frequent than in controls, with TRBV5-6, TRBV5-1 and TRBV20-1 among them.

The source of this sequence is a girl between 10 and 17 years old with multiple sclerosis. The V call is TRBV20-1, the J call TRBJ2-1; D is undetermined. Sequencing used blood. The CDR3 nucleotides are TGCAGTGCTAGAGATCGGGCCTACGGTGAGCAGTTCTTC. Amino acids: CSARDRAYGEQFF.